The present TCR beta chain was sequenced within a study of cytomegalovirus exposure and HLA in healthy donors. Study-level findings and limits: The authors later linked a missense DCLRE1C variant to TCR beta V- and J-gene trimming. Previous analysis showed most TCR beta V segments were productive about 87% or about 30% of the time. Other equally common chains were less clonally expanded than HLA-associated TCR beta chains, a later analysis showed. For presence/absence analyses, sequencing depth was assumed to be roughly uniform across donors.

60 Vbeta and 13 Jbeta primers were used in PCR. Clones were sequenced by immunoSEQ multiplex PCR, and TCRdb holds only the in-frame ones, with some missing. The profile shows 150,000 to 200,000 clones, about 77% of them singletons. About this clone itself: Its antigen is unknown.

CDR3 length: 15 amino acids. V lost 4 bases and J 0 bases, leaving 12 bases between the germline ends. Germline assignment: CDR1 SGHRS and CDR2 YFSETQ. The receptor was isolated from a woman aged 25 to 39 in good health and CMV-seropositive. Sequenced sample: PBMCs. This rearrangement joins TRBV5-1 to TRBJ2-3; no firm D call. The CDR3 is CASSLGSASTDTQYF. In DNA form, the CDR3 reads TGCGCCAGCAGCCTGGGCAGCGCTAGCACAGATACGCAGTATTTT.